One sample yielded the 15 T cell receptor beta chains listed below, sequenced in a study of T cell responses to AZD1222 COVID-19 vaccine. Using immunoSEQ multiplex PCR, the repertoire was profiled, and TCRdb retains in-frame clones only, with some absent. The repertoire holds 150,000 to 200,000 clones, with more than 80% as singletons. This specimen consisted of peripheral blood, obtained on day 0 of AZD1222 vaccination. These receptors all stem from an adult in good health.

V and J are TRBV4-2 and TRBJ2-7; D is ambiguous. Trimming stripped 0 bases from V and 3 bases from J, with 9 bases between. Per germline, CDR1 LGHNA and CDR2 YNFKEQ. There are 14 residues in the CDR3. CDR3 nucleotides: TGTGCCAGCAGCCAAGAAGTAGATTTCTACGAGCAGTACTTC. Translated, it gives CASSQEVDFYEQYF.

The sample holds one count of this clone. The chain joins TRBV7-2 to TRBJ2-7; 7 bases map to TRBD2. V shed 5 bases, J shed 7 bases, and the junction held 8 bases outside the gene matches. Germline lookup yields CDR1 SGHTA and CDR2 FQGNSA. There are 13 residues in the CDR3. CDR3 sequence reads: CASSARLAGEQYF. CDR3 nucleotides: TGTGCCAGCAGCGCGCGACTAGCTGGGGAGCAGTACTTC.

The gene calls are TRBV2 and TRBJ2-3; D is unclear. The germline V gene has CDR1 SNHLY and CDR2 FYNNEI. V gave up 7 bases and J gave up 2 bases, with 13 bases separating them. The CDR3 is 14 amino acids. CDR3 loop: CASMLSPSTDTQYF. The CDR3 region has the DNA TGTGCCAGCATGCTCTCTCCTTCCACAGATACGCAGTATTTT. The entire variable domain, with the rest obtained from reference TRBV2 and TRBJ2-3, is as follows: EPEVTQTPSHQVTQMGQEVILRCVPISNHLYFYWYRQILGQKVEFLVSFYNNEISEKSEIFDDQFSVERPDGSNFTLKIRSTKLEDSAMYFCASMLSPSTDTQYFGPGTRLTVL.

This chain joins TRBV18 and TRBJ1-1; D remains ambiguous. This CDR3 has 14 residues. CDR1 is KGHSH, CDR2 LQKENI, per germline. Deletions cut 2 bases from V and 5 bases from J, with 12 bases between. CDR3 amino acids: CASSPSTGVTEAFF. CDR3 DNA sequence: TGTGCCAGCTCACCATCGACCGGGGTTACTGAAGCTTTCTTT.

The chain employs TRBV7-9 and TRBJ1-6; D uncertain. The ends were cut back, 4 bases at V and 5 bases at J, with 12 bases in the middle. Germline V gives CDR1 SEHNR, CDR2 FQNEAQ (reference sequence). The CDR3 has 15 residues. The CDR3 nucleotides are TGTGCCAGCAGCTCGGTCTCGGGCAATAATTCACCCCTCCACTTT. Protein sequence: CASSSVSGNNSPLHF.

This chain's CDR3 is CASSPLEYSNQPQHF. CDR3 DNA: TGTGCCAGCTCACCACTTGAGTATAGCAATCAGCCCCAGCATTTT. This chain joins TRBV18 and TRBJ1-5; D gene ambiguous. The CDR3 extends over 15 amino acids. Germline values: CDR1 KGHSH, CDR2 LQKENI. The V and J ends lost 1 base and 0 bases respectively, with 7 bases between them.

J is TRBJ2-3 and V is TRBV4-2, with a tentative D call TRBD2 (6 bases). The CDR3 length is 14 residues. From germline, CDR1 is LGHNA and CDR2 YNFKEQ. Deletions cut 0 bases from V and 4 bases from J, with 8 bases between. Here the CDR3 reads CASSQDPSADTQYF. In nucleotides, the CDR3 is TGTGCCAGCAGCCAAGATCCTAGCGCAGATACGCAGTATTTT.

This chain links TRBV19 with TRBJ1-5; D ambiguous. This CDR3 is 13 amino acids long. The V and J ends lost 7 bases and 5 bases respectively, with 12 bases between them. Germline V gives CDR1 LNHDA, CDR2 SQIVND (reference sequence). CDR3 coding DNA: TGTGCCAGTACCTTTGCGCGCGATCAGCCCCAGCATTTT. It encodes CASTFARDQPQHF.

The V gene is TRBV11-1, the J gene TRBJ2-1, with D tentatively TRBD2 (5 bases). The V end was cut by 6 bases, the J end by 5 bases, with 20 bases between. The CDR3 length is 16 residues. Germline CDR1 and CDR2: SGHAT and FQDESV (reference sequence). The CDR3 is CASRRRSATVHNEQFF. CDR3 nucleotide sequence: TGTGCCAGCAGAAGGAGGAGCGCTACGGTCCACAATGAGCAGTTCTTC.

The chain recombines TRBV6-5 with TRBJ2-7; 9 bases are shared with TRBD1. V lost 10 bases and J lost 6; bases outside the gene matches: 13. The CDR3 length is 14 residues. The germline CDR1 and CDR2 sequences are MNHEY and SVGAGI. CDR3 sequence: CATSLGDRVIEQYF. The CDR3 nucleotides are TGTGCCACCTCACTCGGGGACAGGGTAATCGAGCAGTACTTC.

CDR3 region: CASGPGSWTGGPPLHF. The DNA of the CDR3 is TGTGCCAGCGGACCCGGGTCGTGGACAGGGGGTCCACCCCTCCACTTT. V gene TRBV28 combines with J gene TRBJ1-6; TRBD1 matches at 10 bases. CDR3 length equals 16 residues. In germline, CDR1 is MDHEN, CDR2 SYDVKM. J gave up 11 bases and V 8 bases, and 15 bases lay outside the gene matches.

The CDR3, as DNA: TGTGCCAGTATGATGTCCGGTGGAGACTCTGGAAACACCATATATTTT. It yields the protein CASMMSGGDSGNTIYF. The V gene is TRBV19, the J gene TRBJ1-3; D remains ambiguous. There are 16 residues in the CDR3. The V end was cut by 7 bases, the J end by 0 bases, with 16 bases between. Germline-derived CDR1 and CDR2 are LNHDA and SQIVND (reference sequence).

Here the CDR3 DNA reads TGCGCCAGCAGCCAAGTGGCTAGCAGAGAGGGGAATGAGCAGTTCTTC. Translation gives CASSQVASREGNEQFF. V gene TRBV4-1 combines with J gene TRBJ2-1; D assignment may be TRBD1 or TRBD2 (5 bases each). The CDR3 contains 16 residues. V was cut by 1 base and J by 7 bases, with 17 bases left in between. The germline gives CDR1 MGHRA, CDR2 YSYEKL.

This sequence joins TRBV28 and TRBJ2-4; D may be TRBD1 (6 bases). Trimming stripped 6 bases from V and 0 bases from J, with 15 bases between. The germline V gene encodes CDR1 MDHEN and CDR2 SYDVKM. The CDR3 has 16 residues. DNA of the CDR3: TGTGCCAGCAGCCGCAGAGGGGGTATAGCCAAAAACATTCAGTACTTC. Translation gives CASSRRGGIAKNIQYF.

The sample holds a few counts of this clone. The rearrangement joins TRBV3-1 (or the pseudogene TRBV3-2) to TRBJ1-4, with D unresolved. This CDR3 comprises 14 residues. CDR1 is LGHDT, CDR2 YNNKEL, per germline (reference sequence). Trimming stripped 1 base from V and 9 bases from J, with 12 bases between. CDR3 region: CASSQVRQVQKLFF. The CDR3 DNA sequence: TGTGCCAGCAGCCAAGTACGACAAGTTCAAAAACTGTTTTTT.